This TCR beta chain emerged from a study of T cells in Graves' hyperthyroidism and ophthalmopathy. For the study at large: Prior to any treatment, at the point of initial diagnosis, peripheral blood was collected.

Amplification targeted TCR beta CDR3 regions from RNA transcripts. A set of HTBI primers served as the primers for a first-round RT-PCR of the TCR CDR3. TCRdb recomputed calls from the multiplex PCR reads with MiXCR, one row per CDR3 protein. In the table there are about 520,000 distinct CDR3 sequences, approximately 25% of which are singletons. Inclusion characteristics of ophthalmopathy patients comprised a Clinical Activity Score of at least 3, a NOSPECS grade of at least 4, and duration under 3 months. The diagnostic basis comprised clinical symptoms, serum thyroxine and TRAb, thyroid ultrasound and orbital computed tomography. A remark on this clonotype: Its antigen is unknown.

Whole-study results and caveats: Stable hyperthyroidism was separated from ophthalmopathy by a model based on 13 V-J features.

V dropped 8 bases and J dropped 5 bases, with 13 bases sitting between them. This CDR3 contains 13 residues. Per germline, CDR1 MNHEY and CDR2 SVGEGT. The chain combines TRBV6-2 or TRBV6-3 with TRBJ1-5, with D uncertain. The sequenced sample consisted of blood. This TCR came from a woman aged 25-40 years with Graves' ophthalmopathy. CDR3 sequence reads: CASAIQRYQPQHF. The CDR3 DNA sequence: TGTGCCAGCGCTATACAGCGTTATCAGCCCCAGCATTTT.